Below, 26 T cell receptor beta chains from the same sample are listed, as sequenced in a study of T cell responses to AZD1222 COVID-19 vaccine. TCRdb keeps only in-frame clones here, not all; method: immunoSEQ multiplex PCR. Among about 140,000 clones listed, 70% to 90% were seen once. Specimen: peripheral blood, collected 28 days after the second dose of the MenACWY control vaccine. These TCRs come from an adult who received the MenACWY meningococcal vaccine as a control.

The genes are TRBV5-1 and TRBJ2-2; TRBD1 might be the D (5 bases). V lost 0 bases to trimming and J lost 4 bases, with 13 bases between them. Germline V gene lookup returns CDR1 SGHRS and CDR2 YFSETQ. The CDR3 runs to 16 residues. CDR3 sequence: CASSLAPTVITGELFF. The CDR3, as DNA: TGCGCCAGCAGCTTGGCCCCGACAGTAATCACCGGGGAGCTGTTTTTT.

The rearrangement uses TRBV5-4 and TRBJ1-1; D is unclear. The CDR3 spans 16 residues. Per the germline V gene, CDR1 is SGHNT and CDR2 is YYREEE (reference sequence). V was trimmed by 0 bases and J by 0 bases, leaving 12 bases between them. The chain's CDR3 is CASSLGAGAVNTEAFF. The CDR3 region has the DNA TGTGCCAGCAGCTTGGGGGCGGGAGCGGTGAACACTGAAGCTTTCTTT.

This sequence joins TRBV29-1 and TRBJ1-2; TRBD1 aligns across 7 bases. V was clipped by 7 bases and J by 4 bases; unmatched bases: 9. The germline V gene encodes CDR1 SQVTM and CDR2 ANQGSEA. This CDR3 region has 13 residues. This CDR3 reads CSAADRISYGYTF. The CDR3 bases are TGCAGCGCAGCGGACAGGATTAGCTATGGCTACACCTTC.

The rearrangement links TRBV11-2 to TRBJ2-1, with TRBD2 matching 7 bases. With 3 bases clipped from V and 3 bases from J, the junction kept 11 bases outside the gene matches. CDR3 length equals 17 residues. Germline V gene lookup returns CDR1 SGHAT and CDR2 FQNNGV. The CDR3 DNA reads as TGTGCCAGCAGCTTCGAACTTGGACTAGGCGGCTACAATGAGCAGTTCTTC. It translates to CASSFELGLGGYNEQFF.

J is TRBJ2-2 and V is TRBV12-3 or TRBV12-4, with D unresolved. V was trimmed by 5 bases and J by 7 bases, leaving 11 bases between them. This CDR3 contains 13 residues. This chain's CDR3 is CASSNPRSGELFF. CDR3 DNA sequence: TGTGCCAGCAGTAACCCCAGGAGCGGGGAGCTGTTTTTT.

The genes are TRBV7-2 and TRBJ1-5; weak D call: TRBD1 (5 bases). There are 15 residues in the CDR3. The V gene's germline CDR1 is SGHTA and CDR2 FQGNSA. Trimming stripped 1 base from V and 6 bases from J, with 13 bases between. CDR3 amino acids: CASSLVLRESQPQHF. CDR3 sequence (DNA): TGTGCCAGCAGCTTAGTTCTCAGGGAGAGTCAGCCCCAGCATTTT. The variable domain in full, completed from reference TRBV7-2 and TRBJ1-5, reads GAGVSQSPSNKVTEKGKDVELRCDPISGHTALYWYRQSLGQGLEFLIYFQGNSAPDKSGLPSDRFSAERTGGSVSTLTIQRTQQEDSAVYLCASSLVLRESQPQHFGDGTRLSIL.

The table lists this clone with a count of one. This rearrangement joins TRBV29-1 to TRBJ1-2; tentative D call: TRBD1 (6 bases). The CDR3 runs 14 residues. Germline V gives CDR1 SQVTM, CDR2 ANQGSEA. Trimming stripped 5 bases from V and 6 bases from J, with 19 bases between. CDR3 amino acids: CSVLTSRGSNGYTF. The CDR3 DNA sequence: TGCAGCGTTCTTACCTCCAGGGGTAGTAATGGCTACACCTTC. Full variable domain (missing parts from reference TRBV29-1 and TRBJ1-2): SAVISQKPSRDICQRGTSLTIQCQVDSQVTMMFWYRQQPGQSLTLIATANQGSEATYESGFVIDKFPISRPNLTFSTLTVSNMSPEDSSIYLCSVLTSRGSNGYTFGSGTRLTVV.

This chain links TRBV6-5 with TRBJ1-5; possibly TRBD1 for D (5 bases). The germline V gene has CDR1 MNHEY and CDR2 SVGAGI. CDR3 size: 15 residues. With 6 bases removed from V and 1 base from J, the gap between germline ends came to 13 bases. The CDR3 nucleotides read TGTGCCAGCAGGAAGGGGACGGACAGCAATCAGCCCCAGCATTTT. This gives the protein CASRKGTDSNQPQHF.

The chain links TRBV4-3 to TRBJ2-7; TRBD1 is a possible D gene (6 bases). V was cut by 1 base and J by 3 bases, with 13 bases left in between. The CDR3 has 15 amino acids. Germline values: CDR1 LGHNA, CDR2 YSLEER. CDR3 bases: TGCGCCAGCAGCCAAGTGTCAGGGGTGGGCTACGAGCAGTACTTC. Amino acids: CASSQVSGVGYEQYF.

The chain employs TRBV12-5 and TRBJ2-3; TRBD1 agrees at 9 bases. J lost 3 bases, V lost 6 bases, and 7 bases had no gene match. Per the germline V gene, CDR1 is LGHNT and CDR2 is FRNRAP. This CDR3 has 15 residues. The CDR3 DNA sequence: TGTGCTAGTGGACGCGGGACAGGGAGTACAGATACGCAGTATTTT. It yields the protein CASGRGTGSTDTQYF.

The V gene is TRBV5-6, the J gene TRBJ2-5; the match to TRBD1 covers 7 bases. J lost 2 bases, V lost 4 bases, and 8 bases had no gene match. Per germline, CDR1 SGHDT and CDR2 YYEEEE. The CDR3 sequence is 15 residues long. CDR3 amino acids: CASSGNRGRQETQYF. The CDR3 DNA reads as TGTGCCAGCAGCGGGAACAGGGGACGTCAAGAGACCCAGTACTTC.

The chain uses TRBV3-1 (or the pseudogene TRBV3-2) and TRBJ1-2; D not resolved. The CDR3 totals 12 residues. The germline V gene has CDR1 LGHDT and CDR2 YNNKEL (reference sequence). Trimming cost V 0 bases and J 10 bases, with 9 bases left between them. The CDR3 DNA sequence: TGTGCCAGCAGCCAAGATTTTACAGTCTACACCTTC. Its protein product is CASSQDFTVYTF.

The chain couples TRBV12-3 or TRBV12-4 to TRBJ2-2, with unresolved D. This CDR3 comprises 11 residues. The germline V and J ends were trimmed by 7 bases and 9 bases, with 9 bases remaining between them. The CDR3 protein is CASTSSRELFF. CDR3 DNA: TGTGCCAGCACCTCATCTAGGGAGCTGTTTTTT.

The chain uses TRBV15 and TRBJ1-1; D unclear. Deletions cut 1 base from V and 1 base from J, with 4 bases between. Germline-derived CDR1 and CDR2 are LNHNV and YYDKDF (reference sequence). The CDR3 contains 13 residues. The CDR3: CATSRVGNTEAFF. The CDR3, as DNA: TGTGCCACCAGCAGAGTCGGGAACACTGAAGCTTTCTTT.

This clone showed up just once. The rearrangement links TRBV7-2 to TRBJ2-2, with D perhaps TRBD1 or TRBD2 (5 bases each). The germline V gene has CDR1 SGHTA and CDR2 FQGNSA. V lost 5 bases and J lost 0, with 16 bases in between. The CDR3 totals 17 residues. The CDR3: CASSQRGRASNTGELFF. Written as DNA, the CDR3 is TGTGCCAGCAGCCAGAGGGGCAGGGCGTCGAACACCGGGGAGCTGTTTTTT.

This chain links TRBV11-2 with TRBJ1-1, with D uncertain. The V and J ends lost 1 base and 6 bases respectively, with 27 bases between them. The length of the CDR3 is 19 residues. From germline, CDR1 is SGHAT and CDR2 FQNNGV. The CDR3 nucleotides are TGTGCCAGCAGCTTAGTTAGCTTTTCGGCAATAGAGCTAAACGCTGAAGCTTTCTTT. This translates into CASSLVSFSAIELNAEAFF.

This clone was counted between two and nine times. V usage is TRBV11-2 and J usage is TRBJ1-4; D is undetermined. CDR3 length equals 15 residues. Germline V CDR1 and CDR2: SGHAT, FQNNGV. Trimming cost V 1 base and J 0 bases, with 6 bases left between them. CDR3 loop: CASSLARSTNEKLFF. CDR3 in DNA: TGTGCCAGCAGCTTAGCGCGGTCAACTAATGAAAAACTGTTTTTT.

The chain has TRBV5-6 and TRBJ1-3; D is uncertain. The CDR3 has 15 residues. Trimming left V 4 bases short and J 0 bases short, with 11 bases between. CDR1 is SGHDT and CDR2 is YYEEEE in the germline V gene. This chain's CDR3 is CASSPGWASGNTIYF. The CDR3 DNA is TGTGCCAGCAGCCCGGGCTGGGCCTCTGGAAACACCATATATTTT.

The chain combines TRBV4-1 with TRBJ1-6; no clear D gene. V gave up 0 bases and J gave up 6 bases, with 12 bases separating them. The V gene's germline CDR1 is MGHRA and CDR2 YSYEKL. This CDR3 region has 16 residues. This CDR3 is CASSQEWRLGNSPLHF. The CDR3 DNA follows: TGCGCCAGCAGCCAAGAATGGCGTTTGGGTAATTCACCCCTCCACTTT.

This clone is a singleton in its sample. The chain recombines TRBV27 with TRBJ2-3, with TRBD2 matching 11 bases. Germline lookup yields CDR1 MNHEY and CDR2 SMNVEV (reference sequence). V trimming: 6 bases; J trimming: 6 bases; junction bases outside the gene matches: 11. This CDR3 has 16 residues. CDR3 sequence: CASRRQLAGVVDTQYF. The CDR3 region has the DNA TGTGCCAGCAGGCGACAACTAGCGGGAGTTGTCGATACGCAGTATTTT.

The chain is built from TRBV2 and TRBJ1-2; maybe TRBD1 (5 bases). CDR1 SNHLY and CDR2 FYNNEI come from the germline V gene. Trimming shortened V by 6 bases and J by 4 bases, and 15 bases separated the two germline ends. The CDR3 is 14 residues long. The CDR3 loop reads CASRGQDIGYGYTF. The CDR3 nucleotides read TGTGCCAGCAGGGGGCAGGACATAGGCTATGGCTACACCTTC.

The CDR3 loop is CASSIDRGVGYNEQFF. CDR3 nucleotides: TGTGCCAGTAGTATAGACCGGGGGGTTGGCTACAATGAGCAGTTCTTC. This chain connects TRBV19 to TRBJ2-1; 7 nucleotides match TRBD2. The CDR3 extends over 16 amino acids. Germline values: CDR1 LNHDA, CDR2 SQIVND (reference sequence). V lost 0 bases to trimming and J lost 3 bases; unmatched junction nucleotides: 5. Combining the CDR3 with reference TRBV19 and TRBJ2-1 gives the whole variable domain DGGITQSPKYLFRKEGQNVTLSCEQNLNHDAMYWYRQDPGQGLRLIYYSQIVNDFQKGDIAEGYSVSREKKESFPLTVTSAQKNPTAFYLCASSIDRGVGYNEQFFGPGTRLTVL.

Regarding this clone: A read error may produce the germline difference seen at one junction end. The CDR3 region has the DNA TGTGCTAGCAGCTTAGTCGAGGACAGGGTCCAAGAGACCCAGTACTTC. This encodes CASSLVEDRVQETQYF. The chain employs TRBV7-7 and TRBJ2-5; 8 positions agree with TRBD1. CDR1 is SSHAT and CDR2 is FNYEAQ in the germline V gene (reference sequence). This CDR3 is 16 amino acids long.

The rearrangement links TRBV6-1 to TRBJ1-2; D is possibly TRBD1 (5 bases). The V end lost 1 base, the J end lost 5 bases, and 8 bases lay between the germline ends. Germline CDR1 MNHNS, CDR2 SASEGT. CDR3 length equals 13 residues. The CDR3, as DNA: TGTGCCAGCAGTGAAGGGGGCGCGTATGGCTACACCTTC. Translation: CASSEGGAYGYTF.

This clone was seen just once. The chain links TRBV29-1 to TRBJ1-2, with TRBD1 matching over 9 bases. From germline, CDR1 is SQVTM and CDR2 ANQGSEA. V was pared by 7 bases and J by 6 bases, with 3 bases of the junction left unmatched. There are 11 residues in the CDR3. CDR3 in amino acids: CSGRDRDGYTF. In DNA, the CDR3 is TGCAGCGGGCGGGACAGGGATGGCTACACCTTC.

J is TRBJ1-6 and V is TRBV7-9; D is possibly TRBD1 (6 bases). The CDR3 extends over 15 amino acids. Deletions cut 1 base from V and 6 bases from J, with 10 bases between. The germline gives CDR1 SEHNR, CDR2 FQNEAQ (reference sequence). The CDR3 DNA follows: TGTGCCAGCAGCTTAGAAGGGGGAATTAATTCACCCCTCCACTTT. This sequence encodes CASSLEGGINSPLHF.